This entry lists 16 T cell receptor beta chains sequenced from one sample in a study of OX40 agonist ivuxolimab in advanced cancers. Clones were read by immunoSEQ multiplex PCR, and TCRdb kept only the in-frame ones, dropping some. In the table there are roughly 53,000 clones, around 84% of which are singletons. Here the sequenced sample was CD4+ or CD8+ T cells sorted from blood, taken in a trial of the OX40 agonist ivuxolimab. The receptors stem from an adult with an advanced solid tumor such as melanoma, head and neck, liver or kidney cancer.

This clone was detected once. The chain combines TRBV9 with TRBJ2-3; TRBD1 or TRBD2 may be the D gene (5 bases each). This CDR3 is built from 14 residues. The germline gives CDR1 SGDLS, CDR2 YYNGEE. Trimming took off 2 bases at V and 0 bases at J, with 7 bases between the two ends. The CDR3 loop reads CASSVWGSTDTQYF. CDR3 nucleotide sequence: TGTGCCAGCAGCGTCTGGGGGAGCACAGATACGCAGTATTTT. The variable domain in full, with the rest retrieved from reference TRBV9 and TRBJ2-3, is DSGVTQTPKHLITATGQRVTLRCSPRSGDLSVYWYQQSLDQGLQFLIQYYNGEERAKGNILERFSAQQFPDLHSELNLSSLELGDSALYFCASSVWGSTDTQYFGPGTRLTVL.

V is TRBV7-9 and J is TRBJ2-5, with D possibly matching TRBD2 (6 bases). The V and J ends lost 3 bases and 5 bases respectively, with 16 bases between them. The CDR3 is 15 amino acids. In germline, CDR1 is SEHNR, CDR2 FQNEAQ (reference sequence). CDR3 nucleotide sequence: TGTGCCAGCAGCTTGCGGGATCTAGAAGGGGAGACCCAGTACTTC. This encodes CASSLRDLEGETQYF.

The genes are TRBV5-1 and TRBJ2-1, with D perhaps being TRBD1 or TRBD2 (5 bases each). CDR3 size: 14 residues. The V and J ends lost 0 bases and 3 bases respectively, with 7 bases between them. Germline values: CDR1 SGHRS, CDR2 YFSETQ. CDR3 loop: CASSLGDDYNEQFF. The CDR3 coding sequence is TGCGCCAGCAGCTTGGGGGACGACTACAATGAGCAGTTCTTC.

This clone was found once. This rearrangement joins TRBV6-6 to TRBJ2-7; 9 nucleotides align to TRBD2. Germline V lookup: CDR1 MNHNY, CDR2 SVGAGI (reference sequence). Trimming at V came to 5 bases and at J to 2 bases, leaving 4 bases not matched to a gene. This CDR3 has 14 amino acids. The CDR3 is CASSQREAAYEQYF. The CDR3 region has the DNA TGTGCCAGCAGTCAGCGGGAGGCTGCCTACGAGCAGTACTTC.

CDR3: CASSTPGTLGEQYF. In nucleotides, the CDR3 is TGTGCCAGCAGCACTCCCGGGACTCTGGGGGAGCAGTACTTC. V is TRBV7-2 and J is TRBJ2-7; D may be TRBD2 (6 bases). The CDR3 runs to 14 residues. Deletions cut 5 bases from V and 7 bases from J, with 18 bases between. Germline values: CDR1 SGHTA, CDR2 FQGNSA.

The chain has TRBV7-9 and TRBJ1-6; TRBD1 is a possible D gene (6 bases). The germline V gene encodes CDR1 SEHNR and CDR2 FQNEAQ (reference sequence). V lost 1 base and J 7 bases, leaving 11 bases between the germline ends. The CDR3 has 15 residues. The CDR3 DNA sequence: TGTGCCAGCAGCTTAGAGGACAGTTTCAATTCACCCCTCCACTTT. It translates to CASSLEDSFNSPLHF. The full variable domain, its missing parts supplied by reference TRBV7-9 and TRBJ1-6, is DTGVSQNPRHKITKRGQNVTFRCDPISEHNRLYWYRQTLGQGPEFLTYFQNEAQLEKSRLLSDRFSAERPKGSFSTLEIQRTEQGDSAMYLCASSLEDSFNSPLHFGNGTRLTVT.

The CDR3 DNA sequence: TGTGCCAGCAGCCATCTCAATGAGCAGTTCTTC. Protein product: CASSHLNEQFF. V usage is TRBV5-4 and J usage is TRBJ2-1, with no clear D. Germline CDR1 reads SGHNT; CDR2 reads YYREEE (reference sequence). CDR3 size: 11 residues. V was pared by 4 bases and J by 6 bases, with 5 bases between. Full variable domain (missing parts from reference TRBV5-4 and TRBJ2-1): ETGVTQSPTHLIKTRGQQVTLRCSSQSGHNTVSWYQQALGQGPQFIFQYYREEENGRGNFPPRFSGLQFPNYSSELNVNALELDDSALYLCASSHLNEQFFGPGTRLTVL.

CDR3: CAISESTSGAANEKLFF. The DNA of the CDR3 is TGTGCCATCAGTGAGTCAACTTCTGGGGCGGCTAATGAAAAACTGTTTTTT. The chain employs TRBV10-3 and TRBJ1-4, with D tentatively TRBD1 (5 bases). The germline gives CDR1 ENHRY, CDR2 SYGVKD. The CDR3 runs 17 residues. Between the trimmed V and J ends, which lost 0 bases and 3 bases, there was a span of 14 bases.

The rearrangement links TRBV7-2 to TRBJ1-2; TRBD1 aligns across 7 bases. V lost 3 bases, J lost 5 bases, and 9 bases stayed unmatched. Germline assignment: CDR1 SGHTA and CDR2 FQGNSA. This CDR3 is 15 amino acids long. DNA of the CDR3: TGTGCCAGCAGCTTTACGGGACAGCAAGATTATGGCTACACCTTC. Translating gives CASSFTGQQDYGYTF.

The rearrangement links TRBV5-6 to TRBJ1-1, with D uncertain. This CDR3 spans 14 amino acids. The V gene lost 3 bases and the J gene lost 2 bases, with 11 bases spanning the gap. The germline CDR1 and CDR2 sequences are SGHDT and YYEEEE. The CDR3 DNA reads TGTGCCAGCAGCTCGGCGGGAGGAAACACTGAAGCTTTCTTT. Translated, it gives CASSSAGGNTEAFF.

The CDR3 bases are TGTGCCAGCAGTGGGGGGAGACAGGGATTATATAGCAATCAGCCCCAGCATTTT. Its translation is CASSGGRQGLYSNQPQHF. V and J are TRBV6-1 and TRBJ1-5; 7 bases align to TRBD1. CDR3 length: 18 residues. The trim removed 4 bases at V and 0 bases at J, leaving 12 bases unmatched. Germline loops: CDR1 MNHNS, CDR2 SASEGT.

The chain is built from TRBV6-6 and TRBJ2-5; maybe TRBD1 (5 bases). V lost 2 bases and J lost 4, with 8 bases in between. The CDR3 covers 13 residues. CDR1 is MNHNY and CDR2 is SVGAGI in the germline V gene (reference sequence). In DNA, the CDR3 is TGTGCCAGCAGTTACGGGGCATCAGAGACCCAGTACTTC. This gives the protein CASSYGASETQYF.

The chain links TRBV27 to TRBJ1-4; no firm D call. The CDR3 loop spans 13 amino acids. Germline CDR1 reads MNHEY; CDR2 reads SMNVEV (reference sequence). Trimming cost V 2 bases and J 2 bases, with 3 bases left between them. The DNA for the CDR3 is TGTGCCAGCAGTTTAGGGACTAATGAAAAACTGTTTTTT. Amino acid sequence: CASSLGTNEKLFF.

V gene TRBV4-2 combines with J gene TRBJ1-4; a possible D gene is TRBD1 (5 bases). The CDR3 length is 15 residues. Germline V gene sequence: CDR1 LGHNA, CDR2 YNFKEQ. Trimming removed 4 bases at V and 7 bases at J, with 16 bases between. The CDR3 DNA sequence: TGTGCCAGCAGCCCGCCCGGGGGGTTAGGTGAAAAACTGTTTTTT. Translating it yields CASSPPGGLGEKLFF.

V and J are TRBV2 and TRBJ2-4; D may correspond to TRBD1 or TRBD2 (6 bases each). In germline, CDR1 is SNHLY, CDR2 FYNNEI. Trimming left V 11 bases short and J 7 bases short, with 18 bases between. The CDR3 extends over 13 amino acids. The CDR3 sequence is CAGRRGFRNIQYF. In DNA form, the CDR3 reads TGTGCCGGGAGGAGGGGGTTTCGGAACATTCAGTACTTC.

This rearrangement joins TRBV7-8 to TRBJ1-2; D not certain. The CDR3 is made up of 13 amino acids. CDR1 and CDR2 (germline): SGHVS, FQNEAQ. V lost 4 bases and J lost 0, with 6 bases in between. The CDR3 protein is CASSSRTNYGYTF. The CDR3 DNA sequence: TGTGCCAGCAGCTCCCGGACTAACTATGGCTACACCTTC. The whole variable domain, remainder taken from reference TRBV7-8 and TRBJ1-2, is GAGVSQSPRYKVAKRGQDVALRCDPISGHVSLFWYQQALGQGPEFLTYFQNEAQLDKSGLPSDRFFAERPEGSVSTLKIQRTQQEDSAVYLCASSSRTNYGYTFGSGTRLTVV.